The clone carrying this TCR beta chain was seen many times. What it recognizes is unknown. This CDR3 is built from 13 residues. V shed 5 bases and J shed 4 bases, with 11 bases lying between them. CDR1 and CDR2 from the germline V gene are SEHNR and FQNEAQ (reference sequence). MiXCR, applied by TCRdb to the 5' RACE reads, yields one record per CDR3 protein. This table has over 300,000 distinct CDR3 sequences, around 3.6% appearing once. This sample is drawn from a study of T cells after yellow fever vaccination. Study observations and caveats: Relatively few clonotypes were ones that appeared in both CD4 and CD8 compartments.

The specimen comprised PBMCs, sampled on the day of the yellow fever booster vaccination. This chain joins TRBV7-9 and TRBJ2-5; maybe TRBD1 (5 bases). The TCR comes from a man between 18 and 29 years old who received the YFV17D yellow fever vaccine. The CDR3 DNA reads as TGTGCCAGCAGCCTGAATACAGGAGAGACCCAGTACTTC. It encodes CASSLNTGETQYF.